This T cell receptor (beta chain) was observed in a study of blood T cell repertoires in COVID-19. Study-level information: COVID-19 samples from acute and convalescent phases originated in the United States, Italy and Spain. Sources were T cells, B-cell-depleted T cells, or PBMCs; the material itself was cDNA or gDNA.

The germline V gene has CDR1 SGHRS and CDR2 YFSETQ. V trimming: 1 base; J trimming: 4 bases; junction bases outside the gene matches: 8. This CDR3 has 17 residues. As handled by the study authors: Nucleated cell number was recorded as an estimate derived from reference gene primer amplification. Sequencing used immunoSEQ multiplex PCR; TCRdb keeps in-frame clones, though not all of them. The D gene and trimming were derived from the DNA, and the V and J assignments and clone size from that table. The sample carries some 76,000 clones, under 95% recorded once. This clonotype was sampled from a human donor in a cohort sampled during active COVID-19. The sequenced sample was peripheral blood. The V call is TRBV5-1, the J call TRBJ2-3; TRBD2 aligns across 11 bases. This CDR3 reads CASSLSALAGGADTQYF. The DNA for the CDR3 is TGCGCCAGCAGCTTGTCTGCCCTAGCGGGGGGCGCAGATACGCAGTATTTT. Full variable domain (remainder filled in from reference TRBV5-1 and TRBJ2-3): KAGVTQTPRYLIKTRGQQVTLSCSPISGHRSVSWYQQTPGQGLQFLFEYFSETQRNKGNFPGRFSGRQFSNSRSEMNVSTLELGDSALYLCASSLSALAGGADTQYFGPGTRLTVL.